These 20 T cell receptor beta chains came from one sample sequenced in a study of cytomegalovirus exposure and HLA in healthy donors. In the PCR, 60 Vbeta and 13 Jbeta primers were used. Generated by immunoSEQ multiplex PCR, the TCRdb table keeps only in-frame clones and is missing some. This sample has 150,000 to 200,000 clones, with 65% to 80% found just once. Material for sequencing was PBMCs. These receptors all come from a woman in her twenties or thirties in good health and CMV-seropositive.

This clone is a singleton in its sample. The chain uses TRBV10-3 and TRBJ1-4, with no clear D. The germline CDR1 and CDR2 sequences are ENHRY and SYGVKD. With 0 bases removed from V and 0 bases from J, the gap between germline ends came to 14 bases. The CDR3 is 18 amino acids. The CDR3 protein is CAISESFQDFTTNEKLFF. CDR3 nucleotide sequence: TGTGCCATCAGTGAGTCGTTCCAGGACTTTACAACTAATGAAAAACTGTTTTTT.

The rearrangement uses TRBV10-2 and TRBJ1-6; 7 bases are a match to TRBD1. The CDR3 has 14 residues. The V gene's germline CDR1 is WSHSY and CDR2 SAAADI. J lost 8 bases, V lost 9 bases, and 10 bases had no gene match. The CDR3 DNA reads TGCGCCAGTGGGACAGTTGCCGGCGATTCACCCCTCCACTTT. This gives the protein CASGTVAGDSPLHF.

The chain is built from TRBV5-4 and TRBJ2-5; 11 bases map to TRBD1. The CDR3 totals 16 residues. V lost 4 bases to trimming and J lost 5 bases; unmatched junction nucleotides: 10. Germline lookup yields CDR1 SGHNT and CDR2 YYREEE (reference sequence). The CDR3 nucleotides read TGTGCCAGCAGCAGAGGGACAGGGGGGATGGTGGAGACCCAGTACTTC. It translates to CASSRGTGGMVETQYF.

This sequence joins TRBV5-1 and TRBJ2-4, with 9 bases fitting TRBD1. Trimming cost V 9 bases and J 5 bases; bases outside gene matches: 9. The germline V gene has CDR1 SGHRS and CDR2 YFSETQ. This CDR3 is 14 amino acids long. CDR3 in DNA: TGCGCCAACCTCTCGGACAGGGGAGAAAACATTCAGTACTTC. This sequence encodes CANLSDRGENIQYF.

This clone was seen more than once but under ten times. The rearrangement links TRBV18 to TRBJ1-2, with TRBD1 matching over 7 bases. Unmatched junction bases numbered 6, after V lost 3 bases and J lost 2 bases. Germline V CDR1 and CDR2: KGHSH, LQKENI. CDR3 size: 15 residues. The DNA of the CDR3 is TGTGCCAGCTCACCTACGACAGGGACCAACTATGGCTACACCTTC. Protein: CASSPTTGTNYGYTF.

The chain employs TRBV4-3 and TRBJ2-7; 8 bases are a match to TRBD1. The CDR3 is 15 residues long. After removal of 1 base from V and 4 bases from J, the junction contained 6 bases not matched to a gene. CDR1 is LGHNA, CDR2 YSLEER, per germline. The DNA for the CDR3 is TGCGCCAGCAGCCAAGCATGGGGGACAGGATACGAGCAGTACTTC. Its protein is CASSQAWGTGYEQYF.

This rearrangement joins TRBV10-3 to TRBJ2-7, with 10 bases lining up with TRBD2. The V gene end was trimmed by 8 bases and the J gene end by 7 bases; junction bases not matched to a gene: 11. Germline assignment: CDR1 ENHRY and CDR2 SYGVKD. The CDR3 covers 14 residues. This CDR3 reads CAIRTSGMMGEQYF. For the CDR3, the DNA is TGTGCCATCCGGACTAGCGGTATGATGGGTGAGCAGTACTTC.

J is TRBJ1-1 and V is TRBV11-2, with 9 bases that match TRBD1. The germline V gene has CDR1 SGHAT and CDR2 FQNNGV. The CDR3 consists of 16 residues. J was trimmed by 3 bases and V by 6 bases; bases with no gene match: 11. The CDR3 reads CASRYGQGTKDTEAFF. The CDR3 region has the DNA TGTGCCAGCAGATATGGACAGGGGACTAAGGACACTGAAGCTTTCTTT.

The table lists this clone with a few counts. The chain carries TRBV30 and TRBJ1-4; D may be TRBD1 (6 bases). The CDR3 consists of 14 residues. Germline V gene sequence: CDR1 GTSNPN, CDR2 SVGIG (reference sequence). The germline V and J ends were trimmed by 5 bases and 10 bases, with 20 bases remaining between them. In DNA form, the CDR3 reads TGTGCCTGGGAGGCGGGGGGCAGGGTCGGAAAACTGTTTTTT. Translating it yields CAWEAGGRVGKLFF.

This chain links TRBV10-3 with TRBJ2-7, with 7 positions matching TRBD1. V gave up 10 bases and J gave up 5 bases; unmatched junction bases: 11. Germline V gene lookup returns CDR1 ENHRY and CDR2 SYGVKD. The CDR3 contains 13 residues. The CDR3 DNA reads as TGTGCCACCGAGACAGGGAAAAGGGACGAGCAGTACTTC. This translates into CATETGKRDEQYF.

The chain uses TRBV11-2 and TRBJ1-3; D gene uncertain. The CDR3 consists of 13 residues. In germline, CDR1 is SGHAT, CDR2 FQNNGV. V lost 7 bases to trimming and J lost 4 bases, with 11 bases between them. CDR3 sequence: CASTAELGNTIYF. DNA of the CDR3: TGTGCCAGCACCGCTGAACTCGGAAACACCATATATTTT. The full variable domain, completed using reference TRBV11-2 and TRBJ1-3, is EAGVAQSPRYKIIEKRQSVAFWCNPISGHATLYWYQQILGQGPKLLIQFQNNGVVDDSQLPKDRFSAERLKGVDSTLKIQPAKLEDSAVYLCASTAELGNTIYFGEGSWLTVV.

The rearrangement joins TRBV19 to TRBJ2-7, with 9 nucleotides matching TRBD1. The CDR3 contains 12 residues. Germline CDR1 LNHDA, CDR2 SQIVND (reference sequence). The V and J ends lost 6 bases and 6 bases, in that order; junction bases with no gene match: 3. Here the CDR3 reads CASRQGAGEQYF. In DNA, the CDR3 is TGTGCCAGTAGACAGGGGGCCGGCGAGCAGTACTTC.

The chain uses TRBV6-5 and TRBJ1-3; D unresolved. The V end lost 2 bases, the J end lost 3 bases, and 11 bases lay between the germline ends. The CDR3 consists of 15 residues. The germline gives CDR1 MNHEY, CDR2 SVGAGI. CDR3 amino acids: CASSYSSLDGNTIYF. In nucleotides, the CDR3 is TGTGCCAGCAGTTACAGTAGCCTGGATGGAAACACCATATATTTT.

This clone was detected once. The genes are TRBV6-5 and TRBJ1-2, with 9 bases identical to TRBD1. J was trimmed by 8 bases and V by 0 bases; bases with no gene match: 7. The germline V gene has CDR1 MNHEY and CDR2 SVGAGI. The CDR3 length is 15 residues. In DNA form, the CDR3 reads TGTGCCAGCAGTTACTCGAGTACAGGGGGCTCAGGCTACACCTTC. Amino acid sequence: CASSYSSTGGSGYTF.

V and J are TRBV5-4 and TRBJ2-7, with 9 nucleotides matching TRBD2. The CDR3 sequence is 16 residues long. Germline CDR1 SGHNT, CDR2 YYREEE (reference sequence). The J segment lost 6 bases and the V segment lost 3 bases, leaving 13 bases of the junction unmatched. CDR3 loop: CASSSAHLTSGLEQYF. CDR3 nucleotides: TGTGCCAGCAGCTCCGCCCATTTGACTAGCGGACTCGAGCAGTACTTC.

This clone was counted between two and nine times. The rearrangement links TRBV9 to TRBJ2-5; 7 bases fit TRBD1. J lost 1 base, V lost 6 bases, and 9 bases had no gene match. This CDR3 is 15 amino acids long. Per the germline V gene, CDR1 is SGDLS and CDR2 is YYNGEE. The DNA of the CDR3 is TGTGCCAGCACCACGACAGGGAACTTCCAAGAGACCCAGTACTTC. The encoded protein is CASTTTGNFQETQYF.

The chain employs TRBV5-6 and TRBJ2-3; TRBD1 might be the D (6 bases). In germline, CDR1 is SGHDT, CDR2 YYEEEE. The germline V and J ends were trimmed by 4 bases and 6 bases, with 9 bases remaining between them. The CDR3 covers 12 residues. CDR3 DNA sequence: TGTGCCAGCAGCCATCAGGGGGATACGCAGTATTTT. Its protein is CASSHQGDTQYF.

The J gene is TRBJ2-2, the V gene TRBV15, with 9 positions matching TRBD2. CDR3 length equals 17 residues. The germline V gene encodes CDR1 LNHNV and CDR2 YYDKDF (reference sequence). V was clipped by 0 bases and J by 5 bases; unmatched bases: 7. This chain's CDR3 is CATSRDKAGGPTGELFF. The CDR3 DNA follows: TGTGCCACCAGCAGAGATAAGGCGGGGGGGCCGACCGGGGAGCTGTTTTTT.

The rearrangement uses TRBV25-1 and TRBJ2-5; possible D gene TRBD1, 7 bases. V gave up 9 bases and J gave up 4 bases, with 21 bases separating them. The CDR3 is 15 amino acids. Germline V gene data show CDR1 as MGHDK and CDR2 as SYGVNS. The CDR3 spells CASKMEGAVGETQYF. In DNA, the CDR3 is TGTGCCAGTAAGATGGAGGGGGCGGTGGGAGAGACCCAGTACTTC.

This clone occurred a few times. CDR3 DNA: TGTGCCAGCAGTTGGGGGACTAGCGGGGCCAATGAGCAGTTCTTC. Its translation is CASSWGTSGANEQFF. The gene calls are TRBV6-6 and TRBJ2-1; the match to TRBD2 covers 13 bases. This CDR3 is 15 amino acids long. Trimming took 4 bases from V and 6 from J; bases not matched to a gene: 3. Germline-derived CDR1 and CDR2 are MNHNY and SVGAGI (reference sequence).